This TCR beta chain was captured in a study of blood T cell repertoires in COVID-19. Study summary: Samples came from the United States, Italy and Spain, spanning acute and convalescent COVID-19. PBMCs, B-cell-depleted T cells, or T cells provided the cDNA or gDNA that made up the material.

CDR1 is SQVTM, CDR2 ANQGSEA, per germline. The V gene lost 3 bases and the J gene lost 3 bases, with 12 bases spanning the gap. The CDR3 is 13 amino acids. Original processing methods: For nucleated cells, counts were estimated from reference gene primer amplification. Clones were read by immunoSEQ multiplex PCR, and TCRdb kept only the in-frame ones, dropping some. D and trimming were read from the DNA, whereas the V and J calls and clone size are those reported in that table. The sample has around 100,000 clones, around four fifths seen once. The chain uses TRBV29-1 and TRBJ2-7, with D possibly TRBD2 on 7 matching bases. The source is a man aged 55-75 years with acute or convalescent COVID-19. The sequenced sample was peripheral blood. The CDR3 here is CSVEGGAFYEQYF. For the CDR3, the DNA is TGCAGCGTTGAGGGGGGGGCATTCTACGAGCAGTACTTC.